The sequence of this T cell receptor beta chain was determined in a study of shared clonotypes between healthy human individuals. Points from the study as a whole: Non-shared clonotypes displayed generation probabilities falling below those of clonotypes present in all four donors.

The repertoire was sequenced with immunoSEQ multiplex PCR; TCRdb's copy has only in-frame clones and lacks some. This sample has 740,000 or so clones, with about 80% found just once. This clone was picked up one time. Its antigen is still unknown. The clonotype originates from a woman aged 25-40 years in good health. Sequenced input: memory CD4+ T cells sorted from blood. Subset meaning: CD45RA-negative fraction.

DNA for the CDR3: TGCAGCGTGACTAAAGGACTAGTGGGGCCTATCGAGCAGTACTTC. Its translation: CSVTKGLVGPIEQYF. The genes are TRBV29-1 and TRBJ2-5; 7 bases line up with TRBD2. The end of the DNA aligns better with TRBJ2-7, so the J call may be wrong. In germline, CDR1 is SQVTM, CDR2 ANQGSEA. This CDR3 region has 15 residues.